A selection of T cell receptor beta chains follows, all from one sample in a study of control samples from healthy donors and cancer patients. Clones were sequenced by immunoSEQ multiplex PCR, and TCRdb holds only the in-frame ones, with some missing. The sample contains roughly 120,000 clones, roughly 91% of which appear only once. The source material was PBMCs. The receptors stem from a man aged 50 or older with head and neck cancer. Each CDR3 is given with its conserved first and last residue. Each record gives: V gene, clone size, D gene, J gene, CDR3 length, CDR3 protein, CDR3 DNA. The D gene is left open where the match is weak. The size of a clone is reported for some rows only, either as once, few or many, or as a class for expanded clones.

TRBV7-9	few	-	TRBJ2-2	17	CASSLRVSGPNTGELFF	TGTGCCAGCAGCTTAAGGGTCTCGGGACCCAACACCGGGGAGCTGTTTTTT
TRBV6-2/TRBV6-3	-	-	TRBJ1-5	16	CASSYSIQGGNQPQHF	TGTGCCAGCAGTTACTCAATCCAGGGCGGCAATCAGCCCCAGCATTTT
TRBV28	-	TRBD2	TRBJ2-3	12	CASSRTSNTQYF	TGTGCCAGCAGCCGGACTAGTAATACGCAGTATTTT
TRBV5-1	-	-	TRBJ1-1	15	CASSFQGLGNTEAFF	TGCGCCAGCAGTTTCCAGGGTTTAGGGAACACTGAAGCTTTCTTT
TRBV28	-	-	TRBJ1-3	17	CASSLSQGLISGNTIYF	TGTGCCAGCAGTTTAAGCCAAGGGTTAATCTCTGGAAACACCATATATTTT
TRBV6-2/TRBV6-3	once	TRBD1	TRBJ1-2	12	CASSRTGRGYTF	TGTGCCAGCAGTCGGACAGGGAGAGGCTACACCTTC
TRBV30	-	-	TRBJ1-1	13	CAWRVGLHTEAFF	TGTGCCTGGAGAGTGGGGCTGCACACTGAAGCTTTCTTT
TRBV7-2	-	TRBD2	TRBJ2-7	14	CASSLAGRRSEQYF	TGTGCCAGCAGTCTAGCGGGGCGAAGGAGCGAGCAGTACTTC
TRBV28	-	-	TRBJ1-2	11	CASSTRYGYTF	TGTGCCAGCAGTACCCGATATGGCTACACCTTC
TRBV30	-	-	TRBJ2-2	13	CAWSLGFTGELFF	TGTGCCTGGAGTTTGGGGTTCACCGGGGAGCTGTTTTTT
TRBV4-3	-	TRBD1	TRBJ1-4	17	CASSQDYPGQVNEKLFF	TGCGCCAGCAGCCAAGACTACCCGGGACAGGTTAATGAAAAACTGTTTTTT
TRBV29-1	once	-	TRBJ2-4	14	CSVDTGGSKNIQYF	TGCAGCGTAGATACAGGAGGATCAAAAAACATTCAGTACTTC